This T cell receptor beta chain stems from a study of blood T cell repertoires in COVID-19 (dated by TCRdb to 2020 to 2021). At the level of the whole study: Samples covering the acute and convalescent phases of COVID-19 were provided by collaborators in the United States, Italy and Spain. The samples were drawn from two sources: the first 160 participants of the ongoing ImmuneRACE study, and 950 to 1,500 subjects contributed by 6 global collaborators. Nearly every sample came with metadata listing a de-identified subject ID, COVID-19 status, age in years and sex. The dataset comprised deeply sampled blood TCRbeta repertoires from subjects exposed to, actively infected with, or recovered from COVID-19. The material from the prospective study consisted of cDNA or gDNA derived from T cells, B-cell-depleted T cells, or PBMCs. Where available, HLA class I and class II types were obtained from metadata supplied by the sample provider rather than from assay-based typing. The repertoires were released in a freely available public database meant as a resource for research on the immune response to SARS-CoV-2. Summary of the overall study and its limitations: Clinical and demographic metadata were provided uncurated, with the amount varying by source and participant.

Trimming takes 1 base from V and 3 bases from J, and the germline ends sit 14 bases apart. There are 15 amino acids in the CDR3, from cysteine to phenylalanine inclusive. This entry keeps only the CDR3 DNA: 45 bases, framed from base 1. As encoded in the germline V gene (reference sequence), CDR1 is SGHKS while CDR2 is YYEKEE. This clone has just a few counts. The antigen this receptor binds is unknown. No quality values exist for individual bases; no much larger clone is one base distant. TCRbeta CDR3 regions were amplified from genomic DNA by means of the immunoSEQ Assay, a bias-controlled multiplex PCR. On the study's bioinformatics: Within the assay, amplification of reference gene primers was used to estimate how many nucleated cells each sample contained. To quantify the absolute abundance of each unique TCRbeta CDR3 rearrangement, sequence reads were collapsed and filtered. Productive Simpson clonality was computed per sample as the square root of Simpson's diversity index over productive rearrangements. Held by TCRdb, this immuneACCESS table contains in-frame sequences only and omits some clones. Under half of the omission traces to an unresolved V gene where checked; the cause of the rest is unknown. D and trimming come from the DNA, and the V and J calls and clone size come from that table. This sample lists roughly 410,000 clones; around 91% were detected once. Around 1.5% of the sample rests with the top ten.

At one collaborating source in Seattle, patients were enrolled during active infection and were followed longitudinally through the course of disease. Each collaborating institution followed its own protocols to collect whole blood in K2EDTA tubes. For TCRbeta analysis, collaborators shipped samples in one of three forms: frozen whole blood, isolated PBMCs, or DNA extracted from either of those sample types. The chain is assembled from TRBV5-5 and TRBJ2-7, with no confident D gene call. The sequence derives from a woman in her thirties or forties with COVID-19, enrolled during active disease. The sample consisted of peripheral blood. For the CDR3, the sequence is CASSLQLGEVYEQYF. The sequence in DNA is TGTGCCAGCAGCTTGCAGCTGGGTGAGGTCTACGAGCAGTACTTC. Extended through the reference TRBV5-5 and TRBJ2-7 proteins, this CDR3 yields the full variable domain: DAGVTQSPTHLIKTRGQQVTLRCSPISGHKSVSWYQQVLGQGPQFIFQYYEKEERGRGNFPDRFSARQFPNYSSELNVNALLLGDSALYLCASSLQLGEVYEQYFGPGTRLTVT.